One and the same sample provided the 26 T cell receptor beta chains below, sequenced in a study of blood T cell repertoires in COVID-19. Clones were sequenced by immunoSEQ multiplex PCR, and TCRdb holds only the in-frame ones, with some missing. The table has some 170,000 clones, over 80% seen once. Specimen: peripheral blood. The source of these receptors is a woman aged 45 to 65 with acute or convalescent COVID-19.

The CDR3 DNA reads TGTGCCAGCAGCCCCAGGGGGGACAAACAAGCTTTCTTT. Translation: CASSPRGDKQAFF. V and J are TRBV7-2 and TRBJ1-1, with TRBD1 matching 7 bases. Trimming took 5 bases from V and 9 from J; bases not matched to a gene: 9. Per germline, CDR1 SGHTA and CDR2 FQGNSA. The CDR3 runs 13 residues.

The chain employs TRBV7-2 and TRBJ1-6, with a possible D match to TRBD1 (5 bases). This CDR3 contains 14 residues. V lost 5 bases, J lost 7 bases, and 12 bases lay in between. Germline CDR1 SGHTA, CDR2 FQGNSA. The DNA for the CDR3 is TGTGCCAGCAGCCGGGACGGACTAAATTCACCCCTCCACTTT. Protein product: CASSRDGLNSPLHF.

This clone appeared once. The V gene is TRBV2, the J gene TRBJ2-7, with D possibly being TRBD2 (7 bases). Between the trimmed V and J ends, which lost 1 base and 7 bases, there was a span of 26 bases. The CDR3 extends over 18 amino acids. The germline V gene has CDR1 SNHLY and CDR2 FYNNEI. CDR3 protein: CASSEVGGGGPKASEQYF. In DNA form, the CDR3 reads TGTGCCAGCAGTGAAGTAGGGGGGGGAGGGCCCAAGGCGAGTGAGCAGTACTTC.

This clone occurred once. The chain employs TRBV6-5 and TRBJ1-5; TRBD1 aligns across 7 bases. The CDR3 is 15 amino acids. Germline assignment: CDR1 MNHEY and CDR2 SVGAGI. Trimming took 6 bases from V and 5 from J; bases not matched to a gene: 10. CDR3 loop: CASSPNRGWDQPQHF. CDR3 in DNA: TGTGCCAGCAGCCCGAACAGGGGTTGGGATCAGCCCCAGCATTTT.

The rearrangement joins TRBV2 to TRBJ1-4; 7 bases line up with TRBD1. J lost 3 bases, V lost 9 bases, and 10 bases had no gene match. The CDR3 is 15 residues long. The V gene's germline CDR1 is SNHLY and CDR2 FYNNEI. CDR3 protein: CASQSPQGANEKLFF. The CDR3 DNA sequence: TGTGCCAGTCAGTCTCCCCAGGGGGCTAATGAAAAACTGTTTTTT.

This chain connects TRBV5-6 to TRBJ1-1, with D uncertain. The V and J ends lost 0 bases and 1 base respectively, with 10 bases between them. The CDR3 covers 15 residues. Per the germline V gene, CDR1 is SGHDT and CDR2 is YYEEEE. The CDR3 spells CASSLALAGNTEAFF. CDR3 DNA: TGTGCCAGCAGCTTGGCTTTGGCGGGGAACACTGAAGCTTTCTTT.

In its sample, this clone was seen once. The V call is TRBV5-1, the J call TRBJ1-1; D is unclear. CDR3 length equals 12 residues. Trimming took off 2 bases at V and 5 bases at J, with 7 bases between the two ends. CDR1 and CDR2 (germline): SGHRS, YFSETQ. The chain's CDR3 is CASSFRGTEAFF. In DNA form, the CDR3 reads TGCGCCAGCAGCTTTCGGGGAACTGAAGCTTTCTTT.

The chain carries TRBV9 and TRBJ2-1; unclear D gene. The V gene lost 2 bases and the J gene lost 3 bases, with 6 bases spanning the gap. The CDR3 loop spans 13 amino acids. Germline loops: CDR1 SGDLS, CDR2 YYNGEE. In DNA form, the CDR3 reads TGTGCCAGCAGCGTCCTACTCTACAATGAGCAGTTCTTC. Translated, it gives CASSVLLYNEQFF.

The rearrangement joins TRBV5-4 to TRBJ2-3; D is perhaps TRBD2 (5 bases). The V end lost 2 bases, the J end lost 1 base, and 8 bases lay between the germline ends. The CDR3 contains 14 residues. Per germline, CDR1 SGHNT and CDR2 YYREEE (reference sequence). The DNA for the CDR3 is TGTGCCAGCAGCTTTCGGGATGGCACAGATACGCAGTATTTT. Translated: CASSFRDGTDTQYF.

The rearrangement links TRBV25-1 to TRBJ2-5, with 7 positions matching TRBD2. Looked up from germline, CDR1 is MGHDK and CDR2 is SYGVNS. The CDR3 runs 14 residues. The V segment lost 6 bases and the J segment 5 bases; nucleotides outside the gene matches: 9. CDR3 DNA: TGTGCCAGCAGCCCAACGTGGGGAGGGGAGACCCAGTACTTC. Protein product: CASSPTWGGETQYF.

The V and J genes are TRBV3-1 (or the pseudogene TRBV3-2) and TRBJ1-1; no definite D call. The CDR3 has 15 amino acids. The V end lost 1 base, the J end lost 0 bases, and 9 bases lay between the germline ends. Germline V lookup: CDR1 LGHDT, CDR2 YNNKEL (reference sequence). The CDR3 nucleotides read TGTGCCAGCAGCCAAGCCTCGGGTATGAACACTGAAGCTTTCTTT. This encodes CASSQASGMNTEAFF.

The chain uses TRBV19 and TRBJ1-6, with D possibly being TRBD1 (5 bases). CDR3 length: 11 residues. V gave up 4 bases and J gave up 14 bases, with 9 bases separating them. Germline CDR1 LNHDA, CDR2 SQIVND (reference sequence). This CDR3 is CASSKGSALHF. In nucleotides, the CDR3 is TGTGCCAGTAGTAAGGGGTCGGCCCTCCACTTT.

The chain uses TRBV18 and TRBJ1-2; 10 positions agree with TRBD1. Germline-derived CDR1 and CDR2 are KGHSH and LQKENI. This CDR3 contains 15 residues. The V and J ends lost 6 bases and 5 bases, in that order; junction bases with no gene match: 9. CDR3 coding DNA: TGTGCCAGCTCTCTCGGGACAGGGGTCCTGTATGGCTACACCTTC. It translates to CASSLGTGVLYGYTF.

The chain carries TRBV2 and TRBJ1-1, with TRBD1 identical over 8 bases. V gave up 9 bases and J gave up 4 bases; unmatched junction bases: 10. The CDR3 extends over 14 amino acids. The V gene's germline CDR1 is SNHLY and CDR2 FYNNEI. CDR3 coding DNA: TGTGCCAGTTGCTATCAGGGGGCAGGCACTGAAGCTTTCTTT. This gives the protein CASCYQGAGTEAFF.

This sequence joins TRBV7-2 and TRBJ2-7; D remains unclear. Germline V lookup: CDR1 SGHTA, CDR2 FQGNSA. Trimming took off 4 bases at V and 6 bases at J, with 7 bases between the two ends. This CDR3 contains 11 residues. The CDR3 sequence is CASSSIREQYF. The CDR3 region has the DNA TGTGCCAGCAGCTCTATACGCGAGCAGTACTTC.

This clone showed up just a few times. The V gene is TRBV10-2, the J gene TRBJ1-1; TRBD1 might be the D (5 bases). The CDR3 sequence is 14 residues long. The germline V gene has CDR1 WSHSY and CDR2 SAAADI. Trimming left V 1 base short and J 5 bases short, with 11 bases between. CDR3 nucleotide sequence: TGCGCCAGCAGTGAGTACCCTGCAGGGACTGAAGCTTTCTTT. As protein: CASSEYPAGTEAFF.

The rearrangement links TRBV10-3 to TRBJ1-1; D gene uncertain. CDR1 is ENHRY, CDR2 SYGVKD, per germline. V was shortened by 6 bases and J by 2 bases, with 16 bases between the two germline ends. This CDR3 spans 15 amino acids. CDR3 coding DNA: TGTGCCATCAGGTCGGGAAACGGTGGAAACACTGAAGCTTTCTTT. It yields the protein CAIRSGNGGNTEAFF.

The CDR3 DNA is TGTGCCAGCAACACCGACAGATCCCCTCAGGAAAAACTGTTTTTT. Its translation: CASNTDRSPQEKLFF. This chain links TRBV5-6 with TRBJ1-4, with D tentatively TRBD1 (5 bases). Per germline, CDR1 SGHDT and CDR2 YYEEEE. Trimming pared 6 bases from V and 8 bases from J, leaving 20 bases between. CDR3 size: 15 residues.

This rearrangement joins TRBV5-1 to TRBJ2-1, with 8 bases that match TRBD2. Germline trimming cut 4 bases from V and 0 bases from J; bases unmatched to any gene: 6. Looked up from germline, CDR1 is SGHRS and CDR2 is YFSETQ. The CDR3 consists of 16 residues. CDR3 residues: CASSGLAPSSYNEQFF. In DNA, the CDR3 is TGCGCCAGCAGCGGACTAGCACCAAGCTCCTACAATGAGCAGTTCTTC. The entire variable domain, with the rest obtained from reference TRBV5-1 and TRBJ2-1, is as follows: KAGVTQTPRYLIKTRGQQVTLSCSPISGHRSVSWYQQTPGQGLQFLFEYFSETQRNKGNFPGRFSGRQFSNSRSEMNVSTLELGDSALYLCASSGLAPSSYNEQFFGPGTRLTVL.

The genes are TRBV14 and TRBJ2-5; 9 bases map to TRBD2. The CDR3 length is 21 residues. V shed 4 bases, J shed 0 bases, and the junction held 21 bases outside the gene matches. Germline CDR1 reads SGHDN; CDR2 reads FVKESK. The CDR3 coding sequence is TGTGCCAGCAGCCGTCAGTGGGGACTAGCTACTACTCTTAAGTACCAAGAGACCCAGTACTTC. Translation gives CASSRQWGLATTLKYQETQYF.

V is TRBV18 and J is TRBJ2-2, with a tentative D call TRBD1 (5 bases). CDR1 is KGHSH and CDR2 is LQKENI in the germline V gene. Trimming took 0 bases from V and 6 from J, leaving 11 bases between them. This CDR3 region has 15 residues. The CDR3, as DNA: TGTGCCAGCTCACCACCAGGGGTGGCGTCCGGGGAGCTGTTTTTT. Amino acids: CASSPPGVASGELFF. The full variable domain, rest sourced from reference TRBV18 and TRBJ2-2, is NAGVMQNPRHLVRRRGQEARLRCSPMKGHSHVYWYRQLPEEGLKFMVYLQKENIIDESGMPKERFSAEFPKEGPSILRIQQVVRGDSAAYFCASSPPGVASGELFFGEGSRLTVL.

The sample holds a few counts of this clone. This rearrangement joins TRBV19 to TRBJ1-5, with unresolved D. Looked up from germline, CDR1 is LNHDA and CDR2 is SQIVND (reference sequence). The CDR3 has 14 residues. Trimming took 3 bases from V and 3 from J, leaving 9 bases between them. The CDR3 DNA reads TGTGCCAGTAGTATGCTAGACCTCAATCAGCCCCAGCATTTT. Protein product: CASSMLDLNQPQHF.

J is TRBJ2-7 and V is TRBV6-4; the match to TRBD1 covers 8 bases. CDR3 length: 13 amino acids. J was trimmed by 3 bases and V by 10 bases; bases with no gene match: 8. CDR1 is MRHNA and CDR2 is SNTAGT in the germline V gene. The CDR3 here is CAKRTGPLYEQYF. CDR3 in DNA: TGTGCCAAAAGGACAGGGCCACTCTACGAGCAGTACTTC.

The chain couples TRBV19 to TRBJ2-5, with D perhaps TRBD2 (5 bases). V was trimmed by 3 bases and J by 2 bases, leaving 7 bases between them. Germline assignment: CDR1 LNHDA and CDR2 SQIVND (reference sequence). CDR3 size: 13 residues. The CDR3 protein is CASSIGVQETQYF. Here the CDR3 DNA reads TGTGCCAGTAGTATCGGGGTTCAAGAGACCCAGTACTTC.

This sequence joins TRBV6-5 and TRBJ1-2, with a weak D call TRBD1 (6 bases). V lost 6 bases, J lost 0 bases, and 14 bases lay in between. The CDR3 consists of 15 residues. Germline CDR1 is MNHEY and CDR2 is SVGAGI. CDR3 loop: CASRATGLANYGYTF. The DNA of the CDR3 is TGTGCCAGCAGGGCTACAGGGTTAGCTAACTATGGCTACACCTTC.

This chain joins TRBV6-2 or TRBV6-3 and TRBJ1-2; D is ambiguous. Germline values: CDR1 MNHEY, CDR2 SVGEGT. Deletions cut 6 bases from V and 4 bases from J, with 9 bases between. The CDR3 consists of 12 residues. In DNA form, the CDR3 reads TGTGCCAGCAGCGGGCCATTCTATGGCTACACCTTC. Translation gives CASSGPFYGYTF.